The 21 T cell receptor beta chains below come from one sample, sequenced in a study of T-cell reconstitution after alpha-beta-depleted transplantation in children. For TCRbeta, the library was prepared with unique molecular identifiers. TCRdb independently ran MiXCR on the PCR reads; one entry per CDR3 protein. Of approximately 240,000 distinct CDR3 sequences listed, roughly 10% are singletons. Sequences were derived from PBMCs, sampled before TCRalphabeta/CD19-depleted stem cell transplant. The receptors stem from a child under two years old with acute myeloid leukemia, due to receive a stem cell transplant.

There are many counts of this clonotype. This chain joins TRBV9 and TRBJ1-2; D gene unclear. Germline lookup yields CDR1 SGDLS and CDR2 YYNGEE. Between the trimmed V and J ends, which lost 1 base and 4 bases, there was a span of 8 bases. The CDR3 has 13 amino acids. CDR3 bases: TGTGCCAGCAGCGTACCATATAGCTATGGCTACACCTTC. Translated: CASSVPYSYGYTF.

CDR3 in amino acids: CACSQQGPSGATDTQYF. In DNA, the CDR3 is TGTGCCTGCTCCCAACAGGGGCCTAGCGGAGCCACAGATACGCAGTATTTT. V is TRBV3-1 and J is TRBJ2-3; D could derive from TRBD1 or TRBD2 (7 bases each). The germline V gene has CDR1 LGHDT and CDR2 YNNKEL (reference sequence). The CDR3 runs 17 residues. Between the trimmed V and J ends, which lost 11 bases and 2 bases, there was a span of 26 bases.

Ten or more counts support this clonotype. The genes are TRBV10-3 and TRBJ1-2; TRBD1 matches 9 bases. Germline CDR1 reads ENHRY; CDR2 reads SYGVKD. Losses at the gene ends were 6 bases for V and 6 bases for J; bases not matched to a gene: 5. This CDR3 is 13 amino acids long. CDR3 residues: CAIRGTGGDGYTF. CDR3 DNA sequence: TGTGCCATCAGGGGAACAGGGGGCGATGGCTACACCTTC.

This clonotype was detected many times. V gene TRBV24-1 combines with J gene TRBJ2-1; 8 nucleotides match TRBD1. The V gene's germline CDR1 is KGHDR and CDR2 SFDVKD. The V gene end was trimmed by 0 bases and the J gene end by 9 bases; junction bases not matched to a gene: 6. CDR3 length: 15 amino acids. This chain's CDR3 is CATSDLVRGRGEQFF. The CDR3 DNA is TGTGCCACCAGTGATTTGGTCAGGGGGCGCGGTGAGCAGTTCTTC.

Many counts were recorded for this clonotype. The CDR3 protein is CASSLGQGYWTGELFF. The CDR3 nucleotides read TGTGCCAGCAGTTTAGGACAGGGATATTGGACCGGGGAGCTGTTTTTT. The chain uses TRBV12-3 or TRBV12-4 and TRBJ2-2; TRBD1 matches 7 bases. The CDR3 loop spans 16 amino acids. Losses at the gene ends were 1 base for V and 5 bases for J; bases not matched to a gene: 7.

As for this clonotype: A much larger clone differs from this one at a single base, so this may be a read error. This sequence joins TRBV30 and TRBJ2-5; D may be TRBD1 (6 bases). V shed 3 bases and J shed 7 bases, with 15 bases lying between them. Germline CDR1 is GTSNPN and CDR2 is SVGIG (reference sequence). This CDR3 spans 13 amino acids. The CDR3 DNA follows: TGTGCCTGGAGGATCGGACAGAAAGGGACCCAGTACTTC. This codes for CAWRIGQKGTQYF. Supplemented by reference TRBV30 and TRBJ2-5, the full variable domain reads SQTIHQWPATLVQPVGSPLSLECTVEGTSNPNLYWYRQAAGRGLQLLFYSVGIGQISSEVPQNLSASRPQDRQFILSSKKLLLSDSGFYLCAWRIGQKGTQYFGPGTRLLVL.

This clonotype was observed many times. The chain carries TRBV5-1 and TRBJ2-3; D is unclear. Germline CDR1 is SGHRS and CDR2 is YFSETQ. This CDR3 spans 14 amino acids. V lost 6 bases, J lost 1 base, and 12 bases lay in between. For the CDR3, the DNA is TGCGCCAGCACTCTGGACCCGCGCACAGATACGCAGTATTTT. It codes for CASTLDPRTDTQYF.

This clonotype has more than one count but fewer than ten. The chain couples TRBV28 to TRBJ1-6, with TRBD1 identical over 9 bases. Trimming took 6 bases from V and 5 from J; bases not matched to a gene: 5. CDR1 is MDHEN, CDR2 SYDVKM, per germline. This CDR3 contains 15 residues. CDR3 nucleotides: TGTGCCAGCAGCATCAGGACAGGGGATAATTCACCCCTCCACTTT. Protein: CASSIRTGDNSPLHF.

J is TRBJ2-2 and V is TRBV6-1, with 11 bases matching TRBD2. Germline values: CDR1 MNHNS, CDR2 SASEGT. Unmatched junction bases numbered 2, after V lost 7 bases and J lost 1 base. The CDR3 is made up of 15 amino acids. This CDR3 reads CASTGTSGNTGELFF. CDR3 in DNA: TGTGCCAGCACTGGGACTAGCGGGAACACCGGGGAGCTGTTTTTT.

This clonotype showed up many times. This rearrangement joins TRBV18 to TRBJ2-3, with TRBD2 as a possible D gene (6 bases). The germline V gene encodes CDR1 KGHSH and CDR2 LQKENI. This CDR3 comprises 14 residues. With 3 bases removed from V and 2 bases from J, the gap between germline ends came to 9 bases. The CDR3 spells CASSPTSATDTQYF. CDR3 sequence (DNA): TGTGCCAGCTCACCGACTAGTGCCACAGATACGCAGTATTTT.

This clonotype showed up many times. The rearrangement links TRBV30 to TRBJ1-1, with unresolved D. The germline gives CDR1 GTSNPN, CDR2 SVGIG (reference sequence). V was cut by 0 bases and J by 4 bases, with 12 bases left in between. CDR3 length: 14 residues. The CDR3 DNA sequence: TGTGCCTGGAGTGTGGTACTGCCTACCACTGAAGCTTTCTTT. Translation: CAWSVVLPTTEAFF. The whole variable domain, remainder taken from reference TRBV30 and TRBJ1-1, is SQTIHQWPATLVQPVGSPLSLECTVEGTSNPNLYWYRQAAGRGLQLLFYSVGIGQISSEVPQNLSASRPQDRQFILSSKKLLLSDSGFYLCAWSVVLPTTEAFFGQGTRLTVV.

This clonotype occurred many times. The chain links TRBV6-8 to TRBJ1-1; 7 nucleotides line up with TRBD1. The germline V gene has CDR1 MNHGY and CDR2 SAAAGT. CDR3 length equals 16 residues. With 6 bases clipped from V and 4 bases from J, the junction kept 14 bases outside the gene matches. The CDR3 DNA reads as TGTGCCAGCAGGTCTGGTGAAAGGGACAGCGGCACTGAAGCTTTCTTT. Residues: CASRSGERDSGTEAFF.

This clonotype came up many times. This sequence joins TRBV12-3 or TRBV12-4 and TRBJ1-5; D not certain. Trimming stripped 6 bases from V and 5 bases from J, with 14 bases between. The CDR3 length is 14 residues. CDR3 in amino acids: CASSPDNSDQPQHF. CDR3 sequence (DNA): TGTGCCAGCAGCCCCGACAACTCGGATCAGCCCCAGCATTTT.

There are many counts of this clonotype. J is TRBJ1-2 and V is TRBV5-1; tentatively, D is TRBD1 (5 bases). Germline lookup yields CDR1 SGHRS and CDR2 YFSETQ. The CDR3 spans 14 residues. The V and J ends lost 4 bases and 7 bases respectively, with 17 bases between them. CDR3 DNA: TGCGCCAGCAGCCGGGACGGAAGGACCTCTGGCTACACCTTC. This translates into CASSRDGRTSGYTF.

This clonotype has a count of ten or more. This chain uses TRBV20-1 with TRBJ2-1; the match to TRBD2 covers 15 bases. The germline V gene encodes CDR1 DFQATT and CDR2 SNEGSKA (reference sequence). J gave up 9 bases and V 0 bases, and 3 bases lay outside the gene matches. The CDR3 is 15 residues long. The CDR3 spells CSARDGTSGGPEQFF. As DNA, the CDR3 is TGCAGTGCTAGAGATGGGACTAGCGGGGGGCCTGAGCAGTTCTTC.

This clonotype was recorded at least ten times. The chain couples TRBV5-6 to TRBJ2-4; 8 bases are a match to TRBD2. The CDR3 is 16 amino acids. With V trimmed by 1 base and J by 2 bases, 5 bases remained unmatched. Germline V gives CDR1 SGHDT, CDR2 YYEEEE. CDR3 protein: CASSLYPGGTKNIQYF. The CDR3 nucleotides are TGTGCCAGCAGCTTGTACCCGGGAGGGACCAAAAACATTCAGTACTTC.

This clonotype was observed at least ten times. V gene TRBV5-1 combines with J gene TRBJ1-4; D is undetermined. This CDR3 comprises 15 residues. Germline V lookup: CDR1 SGHRS, CDR2 YFSETQ. Trimming took off 7 bases at V and 3 bases at J, with 16 bases between the two ends. CDR3 region: CASGILGHPNEKLFF. The DNA for the CDR3 is TGCGCCAGCGGGATTCTCGGGCACCCTAATGAAAAACTGTTTTTT. Using reference TRBV5-1 and TRBJ1-4 for the parts outside the CDR3, the full variable domain is KAGVTQTPRYLIKTRGQQVTLSCSPISGHRSVSWYQQTPGQGLQFLFEYFSETQRNKGNFPGRFSGRQFSNSRSEMNVSTLELGDSALYLCASGILGHPNEKLFFGSGTQLSVL.

At least ten counts were recorded for this clonotype. This rearrangement joins TRBV19 to TRBJ2-5; TRBD2 agrees at 10 bases. Germline assignment: CDR1 LNHDA and CDR2 SQIVND (reference sequence). J was trimmed by 3 bases and V by 10 bases; bases with no gene match: 8. The CDR3 has 14 amino acids. CDR3 sequence (DNA): TGTGCCACCAACCCAGGGACTAGCGAAGAGACCCAGTACTTC. It specifies CATNPGTSEETQYF.

This clonotype has ten or more counts. The chain uses TRBV20-1 and TRBJ1-5; D is unclear. The CDR3 is 14 residues long. The V end was cut by 5 bases, the J end by 0 bases, with 11 bases between. The germline V gene has CDR1 DFQATT and CDR2 SNEGSKA (reference sequence). This CDR3 is CSAPPPYSNQPQHF. The DNA for the CDR3 is TGCAGTGCTCCCCCCCCGTATAGCAATCAGCCCCAGCATTTT.

On this clonotype: This could be a read error, since a much larger clone is one nucleotide away. The rearrangement joins TRBV7-9 to TRBJ2-3; possibly TRBD1 for D (7 bases). V lost 2 bases and J 6 bases, leaving 12 bases between the germline ends. The CDR3 is made up of 14 amino acids. Germline V gene data show CDR1 as SEHNR and CDR2 as FQNEAQ (reference sequence). CDR3 bases: TGTGCCAGCAGCTTATTCGCAGGGGGGGATACGCAGTATTTT. This gives the protein CASSLFAGGDTQYF.

In its sample, this clonotype was seen many times. This rearrangement joins TRBV6-1 to TRBJ2-1, with 9 nucleotides matching TRBD2. V shed 2 bases, J shed 4 bases, and the junction held 3 bases outside the gene matches. The germline V gene encodes CDR1 MNHNS and CDR2 SASEGT. This CDR3 comprises 15 residues. The CDR3 is CASSENTSGYNEQFF. As DNA, the CDR3 is TGTGCCAGCAGTGAAAATACTAGCGGGTACAATGAGCAGTTCTTC.